This is a list of T cell receptor beta chains from one sample in a study of Tregs in tolerant kidney transplant recipients. Clones were sequenced by immunoSEQ multiplex PCR, and TCRdb holds only the in-frame ones, with some missing. The sample has thousands of clones; 34% are singletons. No antigen has been identified for these receptors. The sample was CD8+ T cells from blood cultured with allogeneic cells, taken before the transplant. The source of these receptors is a human patient who received a combined kidney and bone marrow transplant. CDR3s include the opening cysteine and the closing phenylalanine or tryptophan. The D gene is left open where the match is weak. Only some rows state a clone size, as once, few, many or a class for expanded clones.

d_gene | j_gene | abundance | v_gene | CDR3aa | CDR3nt
NA | TRBJ2-7 | NA | TRBV7-9 | CASSSILASYEQYF | TGTGCCAGCAGCTCGATACTAGCATCCTACGAGCAGTACTTC
NA | TRBJ1-2 | once | TRBV30 | CAWSVREEDNYTF | TGTGCCTGGAGTGTTCGTGAAGAGGATAACTACACCTTC
NA | TRBJ2-7 | NA | TRBV6-1 | CAINERRTAYEQYF | TGTGCCATTAATGAAAGGAGGACGGCATACGAGCAGTACTTC
NA | TRBJ2-7 | NA | TRBV4-1 | CASSQLLTGSYEQYF | TGCGCCAGCAGCCAGCTTCTGACAGGTTCCTACGAGCAGTACTTC
TRBD1 | TRBJ2-7 | NA | TRBV27 | CASSLGTGGGYEQYF | TGTGCCAGCAGTTTAGGGACAGGGGGCGGGTACGAGCAGTACTTC
NA | TRBJ2-7 | few | TRBV6-9 | CASSYKTAVPQYF | TGTGCCAGCAGTTACAAAACTGCGGTCCCGCAGTACTTC
NA | TRBJ1-1 | medium-sized | TRBV4-2 | CASSQRDTEAFF | TGTGCCAGCAGCCAACGGGACACTGAAGCTTTCTTT
NA | TRBJ1-2 | few | TRBV5-1 | CASSPGLLYGYTF | TGCGCCAGCAGCCCGGGACTCCTCTATGGCTACACCTTC
NA | TRBJ2-7 | NA | TRBV6-1 | CAIYEKETAYEQYF | TGTGCTATTTATGAGAAGGAGACGGCATACGAGCAGTACTTC
TRBD2 | TRBJ2-1 | few | TRBV7-2 | CASSLNGRGGNEQFF | TGTGCCAGCAGCTTAAATGGGCGGGGGGGTAATGAGCAGTTCTTC
TRBD1 | TRBJ1-5 | NA | TRBV6-4 | CASSDRQGATQPQHF | TGTGCCAGCAGTGATCGGCAGGGGGCAACTCAGCCCCAGCATTTT
TRBD1 | TRBJ1-2 | NA | TRBV5-4 | CASNSNRGYYGYTF | TGTGCCAGCAACAGCAACAGGGGCTACTATGGCTACACCTTC
NA | TRBJ2-7 | few | TRBV27 | CASSLQGSGYEQYF | TGTGCCAGCAGTTTACAGGGGTCAGGCTACGAGCAGTACTTC
NA | TRBJ2-3 | NA | TRBV7-3 | CASSLVQGLDTQYF | TGTGCCAGCAGCTTGGTACAGGGATTAGATACGCAGTATTTT
TRBD2 | TRBJ2-1 | NA | TRBV7-2 | CASSPIGTSGLNEQFF | TGTGCCAGCAGCCCCATAGGGACTAGCGGGCTCAATGAGCAGTTCTTC
TRBD1 | TRBJ2-7 | few | TRBV4-3 | CASSPGGNYEQYF | TGCGCCAGCAGCCCAGGGGGCAATTACGAGCAGTACTTC
TRBD1 | TRBJ2-6 | few | TRBV5-4 | CASSQDKGAGANVLTF | TGTGCCAGCAGCCAAGATAAGGGGGCCGGGGCCAACGTCCTGACTTTC
TRBD1 | TRBJ2-3 | NA | TRBV6-1 | CASSDQGTASTDTQYF | TGTGCCAGCAGTGACCAAGGGACAGCCAGCACAGATACGCAGTATTTT
NA | TRBJ2-7 | NA | TRBV11-2 | CASSLWRAYEQYF | TGTGCCAGCAGCTTATGGAGGGCCTACGAGCAGTACTTC
NA | TRBJ2-7 | NA | TRBV4-1 | CASSLGGSEQYF | TGTGCCAGCAGCTTAGGGGGATCCGAGCAGTACTTC
NA | TRBJ2-7 | NA | TRBV7-9 | CASSSEEQVVYEQYF | TGTGCCAGCAGCTCCGAAGAACAGGTCGTCTACGAGCAGTACTTC
NA | TRBJ2-7 | NA | TRBV18 | CASSPPIYSYEQYF | TGTGCCAGCTCACCACCTATTTATTCCTACGAGCAGTACTTC
NA | TRBJ2-3 | few | TRBV25-1 | CASSFRVGTDTQYF | TGTGCCAGCAGTTTTCGTGTCGGCACAGATACGCAGTATTTT
TRBD1 | TRBJ2-6 | NA | TRBV9 | CASSDSGQGAPGANVLTF | TGTGCCAGCAGCGACTCGGGACAGGGGGCGCCTGGGGCCAACGTCCTGACTTTC
TRBD1 | TRBJ1-4 | NA | TRBV7-8 | CATSSGQGINEKLFF | TGTGCCACCTCCTCTGGACAGGGGATTAATGAAAAACTGTTTTTT
TRBD2 | TRBJ2-3 | once | TRBV19 | CASSAGLAGTDTQYF | TGTGCCAGTAGTGCGGGACTAGCGGGCACAGATACGCAGTATTTT
NA | TRBJ2-7 | NA | TRBV7-8 | CASSLWWAGAGSYEQYF | TGTGCCAGCAGCTTATGGTGGGCGGGGGCAGGTTCCTACGAGCAGTACTTC
NA | TRBJ1-5 | NA | TRBV9 | CASSVQGNQPQHF | TGTGCCAGCAGCGTCCAGGGCAATCAGCCCCAGCATTTT
NA | TRBJ1-2 | NA | TRBV6-1 | CASSEPFYTF | TGTGCCAGCAGTGAACCCTTTTACACCTTC
NA | TRBJ2-7 | NA | TRBV19 | CASSTSGNFYEQYF | TGTGCCAGTAGCACCTCGGGAAACTTCTACGAGCAGTACTTC
NA | TRBJ1-2 | NA | TRBV13 | CASSLGFTGGGYTF | TGTGCCAGCAGCTTAGGTTTTACCGGAGGTGGCTACACCTTC
NA | TRBJ2-7 | few | TRBV15 | CATSRVPVRGSEQYF | TGTGCCACCAGCAGAGTACCGGTGAGGGGGAGCGAGCAGTACTTC
NA | TRBJ2-7 | NA | TRBV5-1 | CASSSMDFFNYEQYF | TGCGCCAGCAGCTCGATGGACTTCTTTAACTACGAGCAGTACTTC
TRBD2 | TRBJ2-3 | few | TRBV9 | CASSATSGGAGGKADTQYF | TGTGCCAGCAGCGCGACTAGCGGGGGGGCTGGGGGTAAGGCAGATACGCAGTATTTT
NA | TRBJ2-7 | large | TRBV6-4 | CASSDSLLLQGKPSYEQYF | TGTGCCAGCAGTGACTCGTTGCTGCTTCAGGGTAAACCCTCCTACGAGCAGTACTTC
TRBD1 | TRBJ1-3 | few | TRBV6-1 | CASSPDRGSGNTIYF | TGTGCCAGCAGTCCCGACAGGGGGTCTGGAAACACCATATATTTT
NA | TRBJ2-7 | few | TRBV7-9 | CASSPPGSYEQYF | TGTGCCAGCAGCCCCCCGGGCTCCTACGAGCAGTACTTC
NA | TRBJ1-6 | NA | TRBV2 | CASSGTGTKSSYNSPLHF | TGTGCCAGCAGTGGCACAGGGACTAAAAGCTCCTATAATTCCCCCCTCCACTTT
TRBD1 | TRBJ2-5 | few | TRBV4-1 | CASSQLGGLETQYF | TGCGCCAGCAGCCAGCTAGGGGGCCTAGAGACCCAGTACTTC
TRBD2 | TRBJ2-7 | NA | TRBV11-3 | CASSSQGLAGGYEQYF | TGTGCCAGCAGCTCTCAAGGACTAGCGGGAGGCTACGAGCAGTACTTC
TRBD1 | TRBJ1-2 | few | TRBV2 | CASILTTGQSYGYTF | TGTGCCAGCATCCTTACGACAGGGCAAAGCTATGGCTACACCTTC
TRBD2 | TRBJ2-1 | few | TRBV7-2 | CASSLELSGLADNEQFF | TGTGCCAGCAGCTTAGAACTTTCGGGACTAGCGGACAATGAGCAGTTCTTC
TRBD1 | TRBJ2-7 | medium-sized | TRBV7-8 | CASSLGTGYEQYF | TGTGCCAGCAGCTTAGGGACAGGGTACGAGCAGTACTTC
TRBD2 | TRBJ2-7 | NA | TRBV27 | CASSFILAGGPTYEQYF | TGTGCCAGCAGTTTTATCCTAGCGGGAGGGCCTACCTACGAGCAGTACTTC
TRBD2 | TRBJ2-7 | medium-sized | TRBV6-1 | CASTRLAGDIHEQYF | TGTGCCAGCACCCGACTAGCGGGAGATATACACGAGCAGTACTTC
NA | TRBJ1-2 | NA | TRBV5-5 | CASSLTVLEGFYGYTF | TGTGCCAGCAGCTTAACGGTCTTAGAGGGCTTTTATGGCTACACCTTC
TRBD2 | TRBJ2-3 | few | TRBV7-9 | CASSLRLAGDTDTQYF | TGTGCCAGCAGCTTAAGACTAGCGGGGGACACAGATACGCAGTATTTT
NA | TRBJ1-2 | NA | TRBV7-3 | CASSQADKALYGYTF | TGCGCCAGCAGCCAAGCAGACAAGGCTCTCTATGGCTACACCTTC
TRBD1 | TRBJ2-7 | NA | TRBV27 | CASSQGQGYYEQYF | TGTGCCAGCAGCCAGGGACAGGGGTACTACGAGCAGTACTTC
TRBD2 | TRBJ2-1 | few | TRBV29-1 | CSVPLGLAGVYNEQFF | TGCAGCGTTCCCTTAGGACTAGCGGGAGTCTACAATGAGCAGTTCTTC
NA | TRBJ2-7 | NA | TRBV4-3 | CASSQDVRESTYEQYF | TGCGCCAGCAGCCAAGATGTCCGGGAAAGCACCTACGAGCAGTACTTC